The text below deals with one T cell receptor beta chain. The data originate from a study of blood T cell repertoires in COVID-19. Study details: PBMCs, B-cell-depleted T cells, or T cells were the source of the cDNA or gDNA that made up the material.

This CDR3 comprises 18 residues. With V trimmed by 4 bases and J by 1 base, 12 bases remained unmatched. Germline V gene sequence: CDR1 SGHAT, CDR2 FQNNGV. Sequenced by immunoSEQ multiplex PCR; TCRdb stores in-frame clones only, minus some. The data contain 150,000 to 200,000 clones, roughly 80% of them seen just once; the ten biggest clones take up around 7%. Followed over time, Seattle patients had been enrolled while infection was active. The origin of this receptor is a woman in her forties with COVID-19, enrolled during active disease. The chain couples TRBV11-2 to TRBJ2-1, with 8 nucleotides matching TRBD2. Sequencing was performed on peripheral blood. The CDR3 DNA reads as TGTGCCAGCAGCTCGCGCGGGGCGGGGGGCGGTTCCTACAATGAGCAGTTCTTC. The encoded protein is CASSSRGAGGGSYNEQFF.